This TCR beta chain derives from a study of breast tumors, draining lymph nodes, adjacent tissues. Broader study findings: Luminal-like breast cancer showed significantly higher tumor–nontumor repertoire similarity than basal-like. Findings are consistent with lymph node origin and intratumoral expansion of most tumor T cells.

This clonotype was counted a single time. Its antigen is unknown. Germline V gene lookup returns CDR1 LNHNV and CDR2 YYDKDF (reference sequence). The CDR3 totals 14 residues. TCRdb ran MiXCR on the multiplex PCR reads and lists one entry per CDR3 protein. The sample carries over 35,000 distinct CDR3 sequences, 35% to 40% recorded once. The specimen sequenced was breast tumor tissue. The sequence was obtained from a female donor with breast cancer. Some clones in this sample may be carry-over from other donors' samples. The chain links TRBV15 to TRBJ2-5, with TRBD2 identical over 8 bases. The DNA end lines up better with TRBJ2-1; the J call may be wrong. The CDR3 DNA reads TGTGCCACCAGCAGTCCCGGAAGCGGGAGTGAGCAGTTCTTC. Amino acids: CATSSPGSGSEQFF.